Following are 21 T cell receptor beta chains from one sample sequenced in a study of blood T cell repertoires in COVID-19. Using immunoSEQ multiplex PCR, the repertoire was profiled, and TCRdb retains in-frame clones only, with some absent. The repertoire has about 140,000 clones, less than 90% of them found once; the top ten carry 5.5%. Source material: PBMCs or T cells enriched from blood (not recorded which). These receptors came from a man between 40 and 49 years old with acute COVID-19.

Regarding this clone: Other nucleotide sequences from this sample produce the same CDR3. The chain has TRBV2 and TRBJ2-1; D is possibly TRBD2 (6 bases). Germline V CDR1 and CDR2: SNHLY, FYNNEI. This CDR3 has 15 amino acids. V was pared by 5 bases and J by 3 bases, with 14 bases between. CDR3 sequence: CASSRSGGFYNEQFF. In nucleotides, the CDR3 is TGTGCCAGCAGTCGTAGCGGAGGCTTCTACAATGAGCAGTTCTTC.

The V gene is TRBV30, the J gene TRBJ2-7; weak D call: TRBD1 (6 bases). The CDR3 covers 12 residues. V lost 3 bases to trimming and J lost 2 bases, with 8 bases between them. Germline V gene lookup returns CDR1 GTSNPN and CDR2 SVGIG (reference sequence). The CDR3: CAWRTGAYEQYF. In nucleotides, the CDR3 is TGTGCCTGGAGGACAGGAGCCTACGAGCAGTACTTC.

This clone has just one count. The chain carries TRBV15 and TRBJ1-4; D not resolved. Trimming removed 0 bases from V and 8 bases from J, with 10 bases in between. The CDR3 is made up of 14 amino acids. Germline values: CDR1 LNHNV, CDR2 YYDKDF (reference sequence). CDR3 in amino acids: CATSRDLGREKLFF. For the CDR3, the DNA is TGTGCCACCAGCAGAGATTTGGGCAGAGAAAAACTGTTTTTT.

The chain recombines TRBV5-4 with TRBJ1-1; 7 bases agree with TRBD1. This CDR3 has 16 amino acids. The V gene end was trimmed by 0 bases and the J gene end by 0 bases; junction bases not matched to a gene: 5. CDR1 and CDR2 (germline): SGHNT, YYREEE (reference sequence). DNA for the CDR3: TGTGCCAGCAGCTTGGGGCAGGGGGTTTTGAACACTGAAGCTTTCTTT. Its protein product is CASSLGQGVLNTEAFF. The full variable domain, with the rest looked up from reference TRBV5-4 and TRBJ1-1, is ETGVTQSPTHLIKTRGQQVTLRCSSQSGHNTVSWYQQALGQGPQFIFQYYREEENGRGNFPPRFSGLQFPNYSSELNVNALELDDSALYLCASSLGQGVLNTEAFFGQGTRLTVV.

The chain joins TRBV19 to TRBJ1-4, with 7 bases aligning to TRBD1. The length of the CDR3 is 13 residues. V gave up 8 bases and J gave up 8 bases; unmatched junction bases: 8. Germline CDR1 is LNHDA and CDR2 is SQIVND (reference sequence). In DNA form, the CDR3 reads TGTGCCAGTCGACAGGGTTTCGAAGAAAAACTGTTTTTT. It specifies CASRQGFEEKLFF.

Details on this clone: Within the sample, other DNA sequences also encode this same CDR3. The V and J genes are TRBV11-2 and TRBJ2-7; TRBD1 aligns across 9 bases. The CDR3 length is 14 residues. V dropped 1 base and J dropped 2; count of bases not matched to a gene: 0. CDR1 is SGHAT, CDR2 FQNNGV, per germline. The CDR3 nucleotides are TGTGCCAGCAGCTTAGGACAGGGGGCCTACGAGCAGTACTTC. It yields the protein CASSLGQGAYEQYF.

V usage is TRBV5-1 and J usage is TRBJ1-4; D gene uncertain. Deletions cut 7 bases from V and 3 bases from J, with 16 bases between. This CDR3 contains 15 residues. Germline V gene data show CDR1 as SGHRS and CDR2 as YFSETQ. In nucleotides, the CDR3 is TGCGCCAGCGGCGAGGTCGGCAGCTCTAATGAAAAACTGTTTTTT. It specifies CASGEVGSSNEKLFF.

The chain combines TRBV19 with TRBJ2-7; D may be TRBD1 (6 bases). This CDR3 contains 15 residues. Trimming stripped 4 bases from V and 9 bases from J, with 22 bases between. CDR1 and CDR2 (germline): LNHDA, SQIVND (reference sequence). CDR3: CASSNTGTSLGLQYF. The CDR3 region has the DNA TGTGCCAGTAGTAACACCGGGACATCCTTGGGATTGCAGTACTTC.

The chain joins TRBV28 to TRBJ1-2; 7 nucleotides match TRBD1. The CDR3 has 14 amino acids. Germline trimming cut 0 bases from V and 8 bases from J; bases unmatched to any gene: 6. Germline V CDR1 and CDR2: MDHEN, SYDVKM. The CDR3 sequence is CASSLWEGARGYTF. The CDR3 region has the DNA TGTGCCAGCAGTTTATGGGAGGGGGCAAGAGGCTACACCTTC.

The V call is TRBV6-2 or TRBV6-3, the J call TRBJ1-6; a weak D match, TRBD1 (5 bases). V was clipped by 6 bases and J by 9 bases, with 15 bases between them. The CDR3 contains 14 residues. The germline V gene has CDR1 MNHEY and CDR2 SVGEGT. CDR3 nucleotide sequence: TGTGCCAGCAGCCCTGGAAGGGGCGGTTCACCCCTCCACTTT. This translates into CASSPGRGGSPLHF.

The chain combines TRBV5-4 with TRBJ2-1; 7 nucleotides line up with TRBD1. Germline CDR1 and CDR2: SGHNT and YYREEE (reference sequence). CDR3 size: 16 residues. V trimming: 4 bases; J trimming: 5 bases; junction bases outside the gene matches: 12. For the CDR3, the DNA is TGTGCCAGCAGCAAGGACAGGTTGGGGTCAAACAATGAGCAGTTCTTC. Its protein product is CASSKDRLGSNNEQFF.

The CDR3 region is CASSHYKGDRGSGELFF. CDR3 in DNA: TGCGCCAGCAGCCATTACAAGGGGGACAGGGGTTCCGGGGAGCTGTTTTTT. This sequence joins TRBV4-1 and TRBJ2-2, with 10 bases fitting TRBD1. V trimming: 3 bases; J trimming: 6 bases; junction bases outside the gene matches: 10. In germline, CDR1 is MGHRA, CDR2 YSYEKL. The CDR3 length is 17 residues.

V is TRBV11-2 and J is TRBJ2-1; 14 nucleotides align to TRBD2. V lost 5 bases to trimming and J lost 7 bases; unmatched junction nucleotides: 16. This CDR3 spans 19 amino acids. Germline V gene sequence: CDR1 SGHAT, CDR2 FQNNGV. Here the CDR3 reads CASSTRTPGTSGSVNEQFF. CDR3 nucleotide sequence: TGTGCCAGCAGCACCCGGACACCCGGGACTAGCGGGAGTGTGAATGAGCAGTTCTTC.

V is TRBV27 and J is TRBJ2-2; TRBD1 agrees at 7 bases. With V trimmed by 8 bases and J by 7 bases, 10 bases remained unmatched. The germline V gene encodes CDR1 MNHEY and CDR2 SMNVEV (reference sequence). CDR3 length: 14 amino acids. DNA of the CDR3: TGTGCCAGCCACCTTAGGGGGCTGAGCGGGGAGCTGTTTTTT. Protein: CASHLRGLSGELFF.

This chain connects TRBV5-4 to TRBJ2-1; 10 nucleotides align to TRBD2. Germline lookup yields CDR1 SGHNT and CDR2 YYREEE (reference sequence). CDR3 length equals 17 residues. The V gene end was trimmed by 0 bases and the J gene end by 0 bases; junction bases not matched to a gene: 3. In DNA form, the CDR3 reads TGTGCCAGCAGCTTGGGGGCTAGCGGGAGCTCCTACAATGAGCAGTTCTTC. It translates to CASSLGASGSSYNEQFF.

This clone was seen a single time. As DNA, the CDR3 is TGTGCCATCAGTGCGACCATCGGGAGCCACAATGAGCAGTTCTTC. This translates into CAISATIGSHNEQFF. The chain couples TRBV10-3 to TRBJ2-1; D perhaps matches TRBD2 (6 bases). The length of the CDR3 is 15 residues. Deletions cut 4 bases from V and 5 bases from J, with 15 bases between. Germline V lookup: CDR1 ENHRY, CDR2 SYGVKD.

The chain uses TRBV4-3 and TRBJ1-4, with 7 bases matching TRBD1. Germline V CDR1 and CDR2: LGHNA, YSLEER. This CDR3 spans 16 amino acids. With 0 bases clipped from V and 5 bases from J, the junction kept 6 bases outside the gene matches. CDR3 residues: CASSQEMGQMNEKLFF. For the CDR3, the DNA is TGCGCCAGCAGCCAAGAGATGGGACAGATGAATGAAAAACTGTTTTTT.

The J gene is TRBJ1-5, the V gene TRBV20-1; 11 bases are shared with TRBD1. With 3 bases clipped from V and 3 bases from J, the junction kept 4 bases outside the gene matches. CDR3 length: 15 residues. CDR1 and CDR2 (germline): DFQATT, SNEGSKA (reference sequence). This CDR3 is CSASGQGAHNQPQHF. The DNA of the CDR3 is TGCAGTGCTAGTGGACAGGGGGCTCACAATCAGCCCCAGCATTTT.

The chain couples TRBV6-1 to TRBJ1-4, with 9 bases identical to TRBD1. V dropped 2 bases and J dropped 3; count of bases not matched to a gene: 1. Germline V gives CDR1 MNHNS, CDR2 SASEGT. This CDR3 region has 15 residues. The CDR3, as DNA: TGTGCCAGCAGTGAACGGACAGGGGCTAATGAAAAACTGTTTTTT. Amino acids: CASSERTGANEKLFF.

V and J are TRBV7-2 and TRBJ1-6, with TRBD1 matching 8 bases. V lost 5 bases, J lost 7 bases, and 10 bases stayed unmatched. The CDR3 has 16 residues. The germline gives CDR1 SGHTA, CDR2 FQGNSA. The CDR3 bases are TGTGCCAGCAGCCCTTCTGGGGGGACAGGAAATTCACCCCTCCACTTT. It is translated as CASSPSGGTGNSPLHF.

This chain joins TRBV9 and TRBJ2-3; 7 positions match TRBD2. Germline V gene lookup returns CDR1 SGDLS and CDR2 YYNGEE. The CDR3 extends over 16 amino acids. J gave up 3 bases and V 2 bases, and 9 bases lay outside the gene matches. DNA for the CDR3: TGTGCCAGCAGCGTCTCCCGCGGGAGTTTAACAGATACGCAGTATTTT. This translates into CASSVSRGSLTDTQYF.